Reported below is one TCR beta chain. V shed 7 bases and J shed 4 bases, with 5 bases lying between them. The CDR3 spans 12 residues. Germline V gives CDR1 LNHNV, CDR2 YYDKDF (reference sequence). The entry originates in a study of control samples from healthy donors and cancer patients. Sequencing was performed with immunoSEQ multiplex PCR; in TCRdb, only in-frame clones are kept and a portion is missing. The sample has around 99,000 clones, 75% to 90% seen once. The chain has TRBV15 and TRBJ2-6; D is unclear. Sequencing used blood. This TCR derives from a woman in her forties or fifties in good health. This CDR3 reads CATIKGANVLTF. CDR3 in DNA: TGTGCCACCATCAAAGGGGCCAACGTCCTGACTTTC.